These T cell receptor beta chains were read from a single sample in a study of T cell repertoires in cytomegalovirus infection. Antigens for these TCRs are unknown. MiXCR, applied by TCRdb to the reads, yields one record per CDR3 protein. There are just over 450,000 distinct CDR3 sequences in the sample; about 39% occur only once, and around 45% lies in the top ten. Sequencing used cultured PBMCs, obtained from culture after CMV antigen stimulation. The receptors were gathered from a human donor in good health (CMV status not recorded). Some clones in this sample may be carry-over from other donors' samples. CDR3s include the opening cysteine and the closing phenylalanine or tryptophan. The D gene is left open where the match is weak. The size of a clone is reported for some rows only, either as once, few or many, or as a class for expanded clones.

clone_size	j_call	v_call	d_call	cdr3_aa	cdr3_nt
few	TRBJ1-6	TRBV7-6	NA	CASSPPVRWSNSPLHF	TGTGCCAGCAGCCCCCCCGTGCGCTGGAGTAATTCACCCCTCCACTTT
NA	TRBJ1-6	TRBV18	TRBD1	CASSAQTGEKDSPLHF	TGTGCCAGCTCAGCTCAGACAGGGGAGAAGGATTCACCCCTCCACTTT
NA	TRBJ2-3	TRBV12-3/TRBV12-4	TRBD1	CASTDRQGPDTQYF	TGTGCCAGCACAGATCGACAGGGCCCAGATACGCAGTATTTT
NA	TRBJ2-7	TRBV7-6	NA	CASGPFKPSYEQYF	TGTGCCAGCGGCCCTTTTAAACCCTCCTACGAGCAGTACTTC
NA	TRBJ1-1	TRBV18	NA	CASSPLPPNTEAFF	TGTGCCAGCTCACCACTCCCCCCGAACACTGAAGCTTTCTTT
NA	TRBJ2-3	TRBV7-7	NA	CASSLRGGPTDTQYF	TGTGCCAGCAGCTTAAGAGGGGGACCCACAGATACGCAGTATTTT
NA	TRBJ2-7	TRBV2	NA	CASSELFGTMYEQYF	TGTGCCAGCAGTGAACTGTTTGGGACCATGTACGAGCAGTACTTC
NA	TRBJ1-3	TRBV19	NA	CASSDRTSGNTIYF	TGTGCCAGTAGCGATCGGACCTCTGGAAACACCATATATTTT
NA	TRBJ2-5	TRBV5-1	TRBD2	CASSLDPGLGQETQYF	TGCGCCAGCAGCTTGGATCCGGGACTAGGCCAAGAGACCCAGTACTTC
NA	TRBJ1-5	TRBV7-9	NA	CASSLNGQPQHF	TGTGCCAGCAGCTTAAATGGCCAGCCCCAGCATTTT
few	TRBJ1-1	TRBV25-1	TRBD1	CASSERTGMNTEAFF	TGTGCCAGCAGTGAAAGGACAGGGATGAACACTGAAGCTTTCTTT
NA	TRBJ2-1	TRBV7-2	NA	CASSSTPGEFF	TGTGCCAGCAGCTCAACCCCGGGGGAGTTCTTC
NA	TRBJ2-5	TRBV5-6	TRBD1	CASSLAIGTGEETQYF	TGTGCCAGCAGCTTGGCAATAGGGACAGGGGAAGAGACCCAGTACTTC
NA	TRBJ1-3	TRBV19	NA	CASSITRSSGNTIYF	TGTGCCAGTAGTATCACACGGAGCTCTGGAAACACCATATATTTT
few	TRBJ2-6	TRBV7-2	NA	CASSSLGIPFTGANVLTF	TGTGCCAGCAGCTCCTTGGGGATCCCCTTCACTGGGGCCAACGTCCTGACTTTC
NA	TRBJ2-1	TRBV6-8	NA	CASSYPQEAYNEQFF	TGTGCCAGCAGTTACCCCCAGGAGGCGTACAATGAGCAGTTCTTC
few	TRBJ2-7	TRBV11-2	NA	CASSLDWEFYEQYF	TGTGCCAGCAGCTTAGATTGGGAGTTCTACGAGCAGTACTTC
NA	TRBJ2-7	TRBV6-2/TRBV6-3	TRBD2	CASETWTGGEEQYF	TGTGCCAGCGAGACCTGGACGGGGGGTGAGGAGCAGTACTTC
NA	TRBJ2-2	TRBV2	NA	CASWAVPNTGELFF	TGTGCCAGCTGGGCCGTCCCGAACACCGGGGAGCTGTTTTTT
NA	TRBJ2-1	TRBV12-3/TRBV12-4	NA	CASSFPPSAYNEQFF	TGTGCCAGCAGTTTCCCCCCTAGCGCCTACAATGAGCAGTTCTTC
few	TRBJ2-7	TRBV6-6	NA	CASSYSHTGNYYEQYF	TGTGCCAGCAGTTACTCCCATACAGGGAATTACTACGAGCAGTACTTC